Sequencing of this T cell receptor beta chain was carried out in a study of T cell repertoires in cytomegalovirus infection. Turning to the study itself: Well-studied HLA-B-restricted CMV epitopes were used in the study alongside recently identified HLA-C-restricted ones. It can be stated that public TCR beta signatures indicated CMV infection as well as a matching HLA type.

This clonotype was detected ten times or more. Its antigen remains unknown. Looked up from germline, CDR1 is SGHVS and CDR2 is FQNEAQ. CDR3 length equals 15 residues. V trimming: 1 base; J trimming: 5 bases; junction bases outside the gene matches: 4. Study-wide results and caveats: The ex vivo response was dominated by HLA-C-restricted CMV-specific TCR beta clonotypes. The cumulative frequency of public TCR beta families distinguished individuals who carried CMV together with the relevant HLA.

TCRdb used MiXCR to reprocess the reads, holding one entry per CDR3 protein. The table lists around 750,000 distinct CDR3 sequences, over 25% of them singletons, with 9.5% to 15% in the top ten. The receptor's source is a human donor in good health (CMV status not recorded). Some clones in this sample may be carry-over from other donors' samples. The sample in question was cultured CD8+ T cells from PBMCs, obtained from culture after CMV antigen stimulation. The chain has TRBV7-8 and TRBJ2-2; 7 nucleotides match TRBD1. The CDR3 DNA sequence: TGTGCCAGCAGCTTAGTTGGGACAGTGACCGGGGAGCTGTTTTTT. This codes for CASSLVGTVTGELFF.